This T cell receptor beta chain emerged from a study of blood T cell repertoires in COVID-19. Study-wide context: COVID-19 samples, acute and convalescent, were from the United States, Italy and Spain. PBMCs, B-cell-depleted T cells, or T cells were the source of the cDNA or gDNA that made up the material.

This clone was counted a few times. This CDR3 is 16 amino acids long. In germline, CDR1 is SGHRS, CDR2 YFSETQ. V lost 4 bases, J lost 1 base, and 9 bases stayed unmatched. Produced via immunoSEQ multiplex PCR; TCRdb's table is partial and in-frame only. This table holds 55,000 to 85,000 clones, around 79% found once. The TCR was taken from a man aged 60 to 69 with acute or convalescent COVID-19. The sequencing input was peripheral blood. The genes are TRBV5-1 and TRBJ2-3; 7 bases line up with TRBD2. The CDR3 DNA reads TGCGCCAGCAGCCGGGGGAGGGATTGGGGCACAGATACGCAGTATTTT. This codes for CASSRGRDWGTDTQYF.